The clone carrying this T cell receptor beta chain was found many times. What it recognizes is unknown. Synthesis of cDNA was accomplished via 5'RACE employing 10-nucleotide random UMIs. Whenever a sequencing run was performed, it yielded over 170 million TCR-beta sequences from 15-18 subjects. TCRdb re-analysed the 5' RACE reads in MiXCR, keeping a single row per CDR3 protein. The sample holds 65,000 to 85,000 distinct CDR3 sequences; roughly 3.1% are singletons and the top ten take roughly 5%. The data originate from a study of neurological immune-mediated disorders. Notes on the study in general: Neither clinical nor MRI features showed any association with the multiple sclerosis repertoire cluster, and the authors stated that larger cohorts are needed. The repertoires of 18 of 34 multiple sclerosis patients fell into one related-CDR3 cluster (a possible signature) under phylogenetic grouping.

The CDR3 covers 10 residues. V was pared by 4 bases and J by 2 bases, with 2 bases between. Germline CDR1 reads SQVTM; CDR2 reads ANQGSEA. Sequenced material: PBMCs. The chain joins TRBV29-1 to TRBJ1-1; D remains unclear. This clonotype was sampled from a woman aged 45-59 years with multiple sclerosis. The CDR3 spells CSVVNTEAFF. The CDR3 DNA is TGCAGCGTTGTCAACACTGAAGCTTTCTTT.